This TCR beta chain was identified during a study of blood T cell repertoires in COVID-19. Some clones are missing from TCRdb's copy, which holds only in-frame ones; the method was immunoSEQ multiplex PCR. Of 65,000 or so clones listed, more than 65% are singletons. This TCR was recovered from a human donor in a cohort sampled during active COVID-19. Sequencing used peripheral blood.

The CDR3: CASSRGQGYNEQFF. CDR3 nucleotides: TGTGCCAGCTCCCGAGGACAGGGGTACAATGAGCAGTTCTTC. The J gene is TRBJ2-1, the V gene TRBV7-3, with 9 bases matching TRBD1. V lost 8 bases to trimming and J lost 4 bases; unmatched junction nucleotides: 6. Germline V gives CDR1 SGHTA, CDR2 FQGTGA. The CDR3 length is 14 residues.